The 24 T cell receptor beta chains below were found in one sample sequenced in a study of cytomegalovirus exposure and HLA in healthy donors. Use of 60 Vbeta and 13 Jbeta primers characterized the PCR. Sequenced by immunoSEQ multiplex PCR; TCRdb stores in-frame clones only, minus some. The table includes about 160,000 clones, around 81% detected once. The sample taken for sequencing was PBMCs. All receptors come from a man between 40 and 49 years old in good health and CMV-seronegative.

The CDR3 sequence: CASSLYRGQENTGELFF. In nucleotides, the CDR3 is TGCGCCAGCAGCTTGTACCGAGGACAGGAGAACACCGGGGAGCTGTTTTTT. The V call is TRBV5-1, the J call TRBJ2-2; 7 bases match TRBD1. CDR3 size: 17 residues. After removal of 1 base from V and 1 base from J, the junction contained 7 bases not matched to a gene. In germline, CDR1 is SGHRS, CDR2 YFSETQ. Supplemented by reference TRBV5-1 and TRBJ2-2, the full variable domain reads KAGVTQTPRYLIKTRGQQVTLSCSPISGHRSVSWYQQTPGQGLQFLFEYFSETQRNKGNFPGRFSGRQFSNSRSEMNVSTLELGDSALYLCASSLYRGQENTGELFFGEGSRLTVL.

The chain links TRBV27 to TRBJ2-4; a weak D match, TRBD2 (5 bases). CDR1 and CDR2 (germline): MNHEY, SMNVEV (reference sequence). The V and J ends lost 5 bases and 1 base respectively, with 18 bases between them. The CDR3 length is 17 residues. The CDR3 loop is CASSPLLGAEAKNIQYF. As DNA, the CDR3 is TGTGCCAGCAGTCCCCTCCTCGGAGCGGAGGCCAAAAACATTCAGTACTTC.

This rearrangement joins TRBV2 to TRBJ2-7; 7 bases are shared with TRBD1. Germline loops: CDR1 SNHLY, CDR2 FYNNEI. The CDR3 is made up of 15 amino acids. With V trimmed by 6 bases and J by 0 bases, 8 bases remained unmatched. The CDR3 region is CASRLGGSSSYEQYF. CDR3 DNA sequence: TGTGCCAGCAGATTAGGGGGCTCCAGCTCCTACGAGCAGTACTTC.

The table lists this clone with a few counts. This chain joins TRBV7-9 and TRBJ2-2, with 7 positions matching TRBD2. Unmatched junction bases numbered 7, after V lost 5 bases and J lost 7 bases. Per germline, CDR1 SEHNR and CDR2 FQNEAQ (reference sequence). The CDR3 totals 14 residues. CDR3 amino acids: CASSKGRENGELFF. In nucleotides, the CDR3 is TGTGCCAGCAGCAAAGGGAGGGAGAACGGGGAGCTGTTTTTT.

This chain joins TRBV30 and TRBJ1-1; the D is unclear. Germline-derived CDR1 and CDR2 are GTSNPN and SVGIG (reference sequence). This CDR3 has 13 residues. The germline V and J ends were trimmed by 3 bases and 2 bases, with 10 bases remaining between them. CDR3 DNA: TGTGCCTGGAGGATCGACTTCAACACTGAAGCTTTCTTT. Protein: CAWRIDFNTEAFF.

The chain uses TRBV4-1 and TRBJ2-2; D gene unclear. The length of the CDR3 is 17 residues. Germline loops: CDR1 MGHRA, CDR2 YSYEKL. V was cut by 4 bases and J by 7 bases, with 22 bases left in between. In DNA, the CDR3 is TGCGCCAGCAGCCTACAAACCGGCCTAGACTTCTTCGGGGAGCTGTTTTTT. Its protein is CASSLQTGLDFFGELFF.

This clone was observed a few times. The chain recombines TRBV11-2 with TRBJ1-3; 10 nucleotides agree with TRBD1. Germline CDR1 is SGHAT and CDR2 is FQNNGV. CDR3 length: 16 residues. V was clipped by 4 bases and J by 3 bases; unmatched bases: 6. This CDR3 is CASSSRQGASGNTIYF. The CDR3 DNA reads as TGTGCCAGCAGCTCCCGACAGGGGGCGAGTGGAAACACCATATATTTT.

The chain recombines TRBV5-1 with TRBJ1-2, with 12 bases identical to TRBD1. The J segment lost 8 bases and the V segment lost 3 bases, leaving 11 bases of the junction unmatched. This CDR3 comprises 16 residues. From germline, CDR1 is SGHRS and CDR2 YFSETQ. This CDR3 reads CASSSQPGQGAGGYTF. The CDR3 DNA reads as TGCGCCAGCAGCTCACAACCGGGACAGGGGGCAGGAGGCTACACCTTC.

This rearrangement joins TRBV6-5 to TRBJ1-1, with D uncertain. Trimming cost V 4 bases and J 1 base, with 10 bases left between them. Germline V gene lookup returns CDR1 MNHEY and CDR2 SVGAGI. The CDR3 length is 14 residues. CDR3 nucleotides: TGTGCCAGCAGTTGGGCCCCAGAGAACACTGAAGCTTTCTTT. It specifies CASSWAPENTEAFF.

The chain employs TRBV6-5 and TRBJ1-1; D uncertain. Trimming shortened V by 5 bases and J by 5 bases, and 15 bases separated the two germline ends. The CDR3 has 14 residues. CDR1 is MNHEY and CDR2 is SVGAGI in the germline V gene. The CDR3 coding sequence is TGTGCCAGCAGTCATGAGGAACTAGGGACTGAAGCTTTCTTT. Protein product: CASSHEELGTEAFF.

The chain has TRBV19 and TRBJ1-1; 9 bases are a match to TRBD1. Germline V gene data show CDR1 as LNHDA and CDR2 as SQIVND (reference sequence). The CDR3 loop spans 16 amino acids. Trimming cost V 9 bases and J 0 bases; bases outside gene matches: 11. CDR3 residues: CASRTWTGAMNTEAFF. The CDR3 nucleotides are TGTGCCAGCCGTACATGGACAGGGGCTATGAACACTGAAGCTTTCTTT.

The chain recombines TRBV5-1 with TRBJ2-1; D gene ambiguous. Trimming removed 0 bases from V and 7 bases from J, with 14 bases in between. CDR3 length equals 15 residues. CDR1 and CDR2 from the germline V gene are SGHRS and YFSETQ. As DNA, the CDR3 is TGCGCCAGCAGCTTGGGGTCGGCGAGGAAGAATGAGCAGTTCTTC. Protein sequence: CASSLGSARKNEQFF.

Worth noting for this clone: In the same sample, other DNA sequences code for this CDR3. V usage is TRBV27 and J usage is TRBJ2-5; D may be TRBD1 (5 bases). V lost 2 bases to trimming and J lost 3 bases, with 7 bases between them. The CDR3 runs 13 residues. Germline V CDR1 and CDR2: MNHEY, SMNVEV (reference sequence). The DNA for the CDR3 is TGTGCCAGCAGTTTAGACAGAGAAGAGACCCAGTACTTC. It translates to CASSLDREETQYF.

The chain has TRBV11-1 and TRBJ1-1, with TRBD1 as a possible D gene (5 bases). V shed 2 bases and J shed 7 bases, with 11 bases lying between them. Germline CDR1 reads SGHAT; CDR2 reads FQDESV (reference sequence). CDR3 length: 13 residues. The CDR3 is CASSLTGGLEAFF. CDR3 DNA sequence: TGTGCCAGCAGCTTAACGGGGGGACTTGAAGCTTTCTTT.

J is TRBJ2-7 and V is TRBV5-1; 11 nucleotides agree with TRBD2. The CDR3 spans 17 residues. CDR1 is SGHRS and CDR2 is YFSETQ in the germline V gene. V was clipped by 4 bases and J by 3 bases; unmatched bases: 12. The CDR3 DNA reads TGCGCCAGCAGCCGACGCGTAACTAGCGGGAGTAACTACGAGCAGTACTTC. Its protein product is CASSRRVTSGSNYEQYF. Full variable domain (outside the CDR3, taken from reference TRBV5-1 and TRBJ2-7): KAGVTQTPRYLIKTRGQQVTLSCSPISGHRSVSWYQQTPGQGLQFLFEYFSETQRNKGNFPGRFSGRQFSNSRSEMNVSTLELGDSALYLCASSRRVTSGSNYEQYFGPGTRLTVT.

V usage is TRBV28 and J usage is TRBJ2-2; tentatively, D is TRBD1 (5 bases). Trimming removed 2 bases from V and 6 bases from J, with 7 bases in between. This CDR3 spans 13 amino acids. The V gene's germline CDR1 is MDHEN and CDR2 SYDVKM. The CDR3 DNA follows: TGTGCCAGCAGTTTAAGGGGATCCGGGGAGCTGTTTTTT. Translation: CASSLRGSGELFF.

The sample holds one count of this clone. The chain carries TRBV21-1 and TRBJ1-2; TRBD1, the table's D call, was not compared with the DNA. TRBV21-1 is assigned pseudogene status. The CDR3 has 13 amino acids. The CDR3 is CASKGQGDYGYTF. In DNA, the CDR3 is TGTGCCAGCAAGGGACAGGGGGACTACGGCTACACCTTC.

In this sample, this clone turned up once. J is TRBJ1-2 and V is TRBV6-6; 7 nucleotides match TRBD1. Germline-derived CDR1 and CDR2 are MNHNY and SVGAGI (reference sequence). The CDR3 is made up of 16 amino acids. V lost 0 bases, J lost 5 bases, and 9 bases stayed unmatched. CDR3 residues: CASSYSISGGGYGYTF. CDR3 sequence (DNA): TGTGCCAGCAGTTACTCGATTTCAGGGGGTGGGTATGGCTACACCTTC.

This clone has more than one count but fewer than ten. The CDR3 DNA reads as TGTGCCAGCAAGGAGGAGACAGGGGGCATCTTGGGCTACACCTTC. Translation gives CASKEETGGILGYTF. This rearrangement joins TRBV2 to TRBJ1-2, with 10 bases fitting TRBD1. Losses at the gene ends were 7 bases for V and 8 bases for J; bases not matched to a gene: 13. CDR3 length: 15 residues. CDR1 is SNHLY, CDR2 FYNNEI, per germline.

The rearrangement joins TRBV7-8 to TRBJ1-2, with 10 bases lining up with TRBD1. The CDR3 is 15 residues long. V dropped 5 bases and J dropped 5; count of bases not matched to a gene: 8. Germline CDR1 reads SGHVS; CDR2 reads FQNEAQ. CDR3 region: CASSPLTGGAYGYTF. The CDR3 DNA reads TGTGCCAGCAGCCCGTTGACAGGGGGCGCATATGGCTACACCTTC.

This chain connects TRBV18 to TRBJ1-2; 10 bases agree with TRBD1. The CDR3 has 14 residues. Germline V gene lookup returns CDR1 KGHSH and CDR2 LQKENI. V gave up 3 bases and J gave up 6 bases; unmatched junction bases: 4. The CDR3 is CASSPLDRGDGYTF. CDR3 nucleotides: TGTGCCAGCTCACCCTTGGACAGGGGGGATGGCTACACCTTC.

V and J are TRBV29-1 and TRBJ1-3, with TRBD1 identical over 7 bases. Germline CDR1 SQVTM, CDR2 ANQGSEA. The length of the CDR3 is 14 residues. J gave up 2 bases and V 5 bases, and 6 bases lay outside the gene matches. The CDR3 nucleotides are TGCAGCGTTACTGTACAGGGGCCTGGAAACACCATATATTTT. Protein product: CSVTVQGPGNTIYF.

The chain links TRBV21-1 to TRBJ1-5; TRBD1 is the table's D call and was not checked against the DNA. TRBV21-1 is noted as a pseudogene. The CDR3 has 17 amino acids. CDR3: CASSKWCTGGSNQPQHF. CDR3 nucleotide sequence: TGTGCCAGCAGCAAATGGTGCACAGGGGGGAGCAATCAGCCCCAGCATTTT.

As to this clone: Sequence at one end of the junction differs from germline and may be a read error. The rearrangement uses TRBV30 and TRBJ2-6, with D tentatively TRBD2 (6 bases). There are 18 residues in the CDR3. Germline loops: CDR1 GTSNPN, CDR2 SVGIG (reference sequence). This CDR3 reads CAWSGGTSRLSGANGLTF. CDR3 DNA sequence: TGTGCCTGGAGTGGTGGTACTAGCCGGCTCTCTGGGGCCAACGGCCTGACTTTC.